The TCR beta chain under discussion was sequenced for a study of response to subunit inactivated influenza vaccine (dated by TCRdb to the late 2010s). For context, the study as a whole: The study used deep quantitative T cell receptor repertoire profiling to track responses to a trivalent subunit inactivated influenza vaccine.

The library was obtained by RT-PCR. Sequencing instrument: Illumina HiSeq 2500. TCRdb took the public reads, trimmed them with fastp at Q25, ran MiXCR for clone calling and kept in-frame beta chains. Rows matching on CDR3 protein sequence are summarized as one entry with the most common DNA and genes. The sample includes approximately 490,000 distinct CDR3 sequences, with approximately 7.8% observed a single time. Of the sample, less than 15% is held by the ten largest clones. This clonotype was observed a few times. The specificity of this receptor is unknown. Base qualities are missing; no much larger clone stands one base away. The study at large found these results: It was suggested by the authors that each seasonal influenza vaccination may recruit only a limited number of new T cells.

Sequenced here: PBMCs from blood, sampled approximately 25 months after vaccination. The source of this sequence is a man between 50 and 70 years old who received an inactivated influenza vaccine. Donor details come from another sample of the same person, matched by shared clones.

The DNA sequence is given as TGTGCCAGCAGTATCAGACAGAGATCTAACTATGGCTACACCTTC. Its translation is CASSIRQRSNYGYTF. This chain joins TRBV28 to TRBJ1-2; the D segment could be TRBD1, given 5 matching bases. Its CDR3 holds 15 amino acids, cysteine through phenylalanine. Only CDR3 DNA is held: 45 bases, read in frame from base 1. The germline V gene specifies MDHEN as CDR1 and SYDVKM as CDR2. The junction carries 13 bases between V and J, which are trimmed by 5 bases and 0 bases respectively.